This TCR beta chain originates from a study of human T cells and chemical hapten exposure. The study's findings and limits: Patch test score rose with PT1 expanded TCR count, significant at thresholds 8, 16 and 32, not 4.

Unique molecular identifiers were linked by the library to individual cDNA molecules. As originally analysed: A typical sample had roughly 96,000 TCRs, with roughly 20,000 to 690,600 overall. Each CDR3 protein gets one entry after TCRdb re-called the RACE reads with MiXCR. The V and J calls and clone size come from TCRdb's table, not from the authors' own analysis. This table has 30,000 to 40,000 distinct CDR3 sequences, approximately 11% appearing once. Indicated time point: patch test 3, about 24 weeks after DPC sensitization. The treatment denotes: therapeutic diphenylcyclopropenone sensitization with weekly scalp DPC. The starting material, unfractionated whole blood, was used for total RNA extraction. About this clonotype: Its antigen is unknown.

There are 14 residues in the CDR3. V was cut by 8 bases and J by 0 bases, with 11 bases left in between. CDR1 is MNHEY and CDR2 is SVGEGT in the germline V gene. Sequencing was performed on whole blood, taken in connection with sensitization to the hapten diphenylcyclopropenone (DPC). V gene TRBV6-2 or TRBV6-3 combines with J gene TRBJ2-1, with a weak D call TRBD2 (7 bases). This clonotype was obtained from a woman in her thirties or forties with alopecia areata. Some clones in this sample may be carry-over from other donors' samples. CDR3 residues: CASGGDTSYNEQFF. DNA for the CDR3: TGTGCCAGCGGGGGGGACACCTCCTACAATGAGCAGTTCTTC.